One sample yielded the 13 T cell receptor beta chains listed below, sequenced in a study of T cells in Graves' hyperthyroidism and ophthalmopathy. Amplified TCR beta CDR3 regions came from RNA transcripts. Primed by the HTBI set, a first-round RT-PCR was run on the TCR CDR3. From the multiplex PCR reads, TCRdb called clonotypes with MiXCR, one entry per CDR3 protein. The top ten clones hold roughly an eighth of a sample with about 640,000 distinct CDR3 sequences, approximately 14% of them seen once. Sequencing was done on a sample of blood. Receptor source: a woman aged 50 to 60 with Graves' ophthalmopathy.

Many counts were recorded for this clonotype. The chain has TRBV29-1 and TRBJ2-3; TRBD2 aligns across 14 bases. V dropped 0 bases and J dropped 3; count of bases not matched to a gene: 5. The CDR3 has 17 residues. Germline CDR1 is SQVTM and CDR2 is ANQGSEA. The CDR3, as DNA: TGCAGCGTTGAAGACCCCGGGACTAGCGGGAGTACAGATACGCAGTATTTT. This translates into CSVEDPGTSGSTDTQYF.

In this sample, this clonotype turned up many times. The chain uses TRBV11-1 and TRBJ2-3; D ambiguous. The CDR3 runs to 16 residues. Per germline, CDR1 SGHAT and CDR2 FQDESV (reference sequence). The V end lost 1 base, the J end lost 4 bases, and 15 bases lay between the germline ends. Here the CDR3 DNA reads TGTGCCAGCAGCTTAGTTCGGATCTCCGTATCAGATACGCAGTATTTT. As protein: CASSLVRISVSDTQYF.

This chain links TRBV30 with TRBJ1-5; D is unclear. CDR3 length: 13 amino acids. V lost 2 bases to trimming and J lost 3 bases, with 8 bases between them. Germline values: CDR1 GTSNPN, CDR2 SVGIG (reference sequence). The CDR3 region is CAWSTQNNQPQHF. In DNA form, the CDR3 reads TGTGCCTGGAGTACACAGAACAATCAGCCCCAGCATTTT.

This clonotype was counted ten times or more. The V and J genes are TRBV3-1 and TRBJ2-2; D is unclear. Germline CDR1 and CDR2: LGHDT and YNNKEL (reference sequence). The CDR3 runs to 17 residues. The V end was cut by 6 bases, the J end by 4 bases, with 21 bases between. The CDR3 DNA sequence: TGTGCCAGCAGTCCCACTCGGGCCCTTACAGCCACCGGGGAGCTGTTTTTT. This encodes CASSPTRALTATGELFF.

This clonotype was counted between two and nine times. V and J are TRBV7-2 and TRBJ1-1; 12 nucleotides align to TRBD1. This CDR3 comprises 15 residues. Germline V gives CDR1 SGHTA, CDR2 FQGNSA. Unmatched junction bases numbered 4, after V lost 4 bases and J lost 4 bases. CDR3 sequence reads: CASSSGQGAPTEAFF. In DNA, the CDR3 is TGTGCCAGCAGCTCGGGACAGGGGGCGCCCACTGAAGCTTTCTTT.

V usage is TRBV29-1 and J usage is TRBJ1-3; D possibly corresponds to TRBD1 (5 bases). Germline CDR1 SQVTM, CDR2 ANQGSEA. The CDR3 consists of 14 residues. With 4 bases removed from V and 0 bases from J, the gap between germline ends came to 10 bases. CDR3 in amino acids: CSVGLQGSGNTIYF. CDR3 in DNA: TGCAGCGTTGGTTTGCAGGGCTCTGGAAACACCATATATTTT.

Many counts were recorded for this clonotype. The chain links TRBV5-1 to TRBJ2-5; the match to TRBD2 covers 10 bases. The V segment lost 2 bases and the J segment 1 base; nucleotides outside the gene matches: 5. The CDR3 loop spans 16 amino acids. Germline CDR1 is SGHRS and CDR2 is YFSETQ. CDR3 in DNA: TGCGCCAGCAGCTTCCTAGCGGGAGTAAGCCAAGAGACCCAGTACTTC. Translated, it gives CASSFLAGVSQETQYF.

CDR3 region: CATSDPSFNWGNEQFF. The CDR3 DNA reads as TGTGCCACCAGTGACCCTAGCTTTAACTGGGGCAATGAGCAGTTCTTC. The V gene is TRBV24-1, the J gene TRBJ2-1, with TRBD2 as a possible D gene (5 bases). The length of the CDR3 is 16 residues. CDR1 KGHDR and CDR2 SFDVKD come from the germline V gene. With 4 bases removed from V and 6 bases from J, the gap between germline ends came to 18 bases.

The rearrangement joins TRBV2 to TRBJ2-7, with 7 bases aligning to TRBD1. Germline V lookup: CDR1 SNHLY, CDR2 FYNNEI. The CDR3 totals 16 residues. The junction had 7 bases not matched to a gene; V was cut back by 2 bases and J by 0 bases. The CDR3 loop reads CASSEWAAGGSYEQYF. The DNA for the CDR3 is TGTGCCAGCAGTGAATGGGCGGCAGGGGGCTCCTACGAGCAGTACTTC. Full variable domain (missing parts from reference TRBV2 and TRBJ2-7): EPEVTQTPSHQVTQMGQEVILRCVPISNHLYFYWYRQILGQKVEFLVSFYNNEISEKSEIFDDQFSVERPDGSNFTLKIRSTKLEDSAMYFCASSEWAAGGSYEQYFGPGTRLTVT.

Only a few counts were recorded for this clonotype. CDR3 residues: CASSQGTSGGETQYF. As DNA, the CDR3 is TGCGCCAGCAGCCAAGGGACTAGCGGGGGTGAGACCCAGTACTTC. V gene TRBV4-3 combines with J gene TRBJ2-5, with 13 positions matching TRBD2. Germline V lookup: CDR1 LGHNA, CDR2 YSLEER. V dropped 1 base and J dropped 5; count of bases not matched to a gene: 1. This CDR3 contains 15 residues.

This clonotype has just a few counts. V usage is TRBV5-5 and J usage is TRBJ2-4, with D tentatively TRBD2 (5 bases). Trimming shortened V by 5 bases and J by 2 bases, and 11 bases separated the two germline ends. This CDR3 is 14 amino acids long. Germline V gene data show CDR1 as SGHKS and CDR2 as YYEKEE (reference sequence). As DNA, the CDR3 is TGTGCCAGCAGAACCGGGGTTACCAAAAACATTCAGTACTTC. Translated, it gives CASRTGVTKNIQYF. Drawing the rest from reference TRBV5-5 and TRBJ2-4, the complete variable domain is DAGVTQSPTHLIKTRGQQVTLRCSPISGHKSVSWYQQVLGQGPQFIFQYYEKEERGRGNFPDRFSARQFPNYSSELNVNALLLGDSALYLCASRTGVTKNIQYFGAGTRLSVL.

Of note for this clonotype: Since a much larger clone is just one base distant, this may be a read error. The chain employs TRBV6-2 or TRBV6-3 and TRBJ1-5, with D perhaps TRBD1 (5 bases). CDR1 and CDR2 (germline): MNHEY, SVGEGT. The CDR3 spans 16 residues. V lost 2 bases and J lost 1, with 12 bases in between. The CDR3 bases are TGTGCCAGCAGTTACCAACGGGGGGTGAGCAATCAGCCCCAGCATTTT. This codes for CASSYQRGVSNQPQHF.

This clonotype was seen many times. The chain joins TRBV28 to TRBJ1-1; D call uncertain. Germline-derived CDR1 and CDR2 are MDHEN and SYDVKM. This CDR3 has 16 residues. Trimming left V 6 bases short and J 0 bases short, with 17 bases between. CDR3 in DNA: TGTGCCAGCAGGCGGACGGATAGAGTCATGAACACTGAAGCTTTCTTT. This encodes CASRRTDRVMNTEAFF.